Listed below are T cell receptor beta chains from one sample, sequenced in a study of cytomegalovirus exposure and HLA in healthy donors. Assay: immunoSEQ multiplex PCR; the TCRdb copy retains only in-frame clones and omits some. The sample lists some 60,000 clones; around 82% were seen once. Material: PBMCs. The receptors were sampled from a male donor in good health and CMV-seronegative. Both conserved end residues are part of each CDR3. D genes are given only for firm matches. Clone size, where shown, is once, few, many, or a class for clones that have expanded.

D	size	J	length	V	DNA	CDR3
TRBD2	-	TRBJ2-3	15	TRBV29-1	TGCAGCGCCCACGGGACTAGCGGGGGGGCAGATACGCAGTATTTT	CSAHGTSGGADTQYF
TRBD1	-	TRBJ2-7	15	TRBV4-1	TGCGCCAGCAGCCAGGGACAGGGTCTATCCTACGAGCAGTACTTC	CASSQGQGLSYEQYF
TRBD1	-	TRBJ2-7	15	TRBV7-2	TGTGCCAGCAGCTTAGATACAGGGGGTTACAACGAGCAGTACTTC	CASSLDTGGYNEQYF
-	once	TRBJ1-5	16	TRBV4-2	TGTGCCAGCAGCCAAGATGAGGGAAGGAGCAATCAGCCCCAGCATTTT	CASSQDEGRSNQPQHF
-	-	TRBJ1-2	13	TRBV5-1	TGCGCCAGCAGCTTACAGGACGGATATGGCTACACCTTC	CASSLQDGYGYTF
-	-	TRBJ2-5	14	TRBV7-3	TGTGCCAGCAGCGGGGGGGCAATCCAAGAGACCCAGTACTTC	CASSGGAIQETQYF
-	-	TRBJ1-5	15	TRBV7-9	TGTGCCAGCAGCCCCGTGGAGTCCTTTAATCAGCCCCAGCATTTT	CASSPVESFNQPQHF
TRBD2	-	TRBJ2-1	16	TRBV19	TGTGCCAGTAGTTGGCTAGCGGGGGGGCCCTTCGGTGAGCAGTTCTTC	CASSWLAGGPFGEQFF
TRBD1	-	TRBJ2-2	17	TRBV9	TGTGCCAGCAGCGTGGCGGGACAGGGGGTACAATCCGGGGAGCTGTTTTTT	CASSVAGQGVQSGELFF
-	-	TRBJ1-4	15	TRBV6-1	TGTGCCAGCAGTCGTAACAGGAACAGAAATGAAAAACTGTTTTTT	CASSRNRNRNEKLFF
-	-	TRBJ2-5	13	TRBV2	TGTGCCAGCAGTCAAAACAGGGAAGAGACCCAGTACTTC	CASSQNREETQYF
TRBD1	-	TRBJ1-2	14	TRBV2	TGTGCCAGCAGTTGGGACAGGGACGGCTATGGCTACACCTTC	CASSWDRDGYGYTF
-	-	TRBJ1-4	15	TRBV2	TGTGCCAGCAGTGTTTTTTCCGGGGTAGGGGAAAAACTGTTTTTT	CASSVFSGVGEKLFF
TRBD1	-	TRBJ1-4	15	TRBV9	TGTGCCAGCAGCGTAGAGCGGACAGGCACTGAAAAACTGTTTTTT	CASSVERTGTEKLFF
-	-	TRBJ1-2	13	TRBV7-6	TGTGCCAGCAGCGACAGACCTTACCAGGGCTACACCTTC	CASSDRPYQGYTF
TRBD1	-	TRBJ2-1	14	TRBV5-4	TGTGCCAGCAGCTCCCGGACAGGGGATAATGAGCAGTTCTTC	CASSSRTGDNEQFF
-	once	TRBJ1-2	16	TRBV30	TGTGCCTGGAGTGTACCCGGGGGAGGGACTAACTATGGCTACACCTTC	CAWSVPGGGTNYGYTF
-	once	TRBJ1-1	12	TRBV27	TGTGCCAGCAGTGAGGGGGGGGCTGAAGCTTTCTTT	CASSEGGAEAFF
TRBD2	-	TRBJ2-5	15	TRBV19	TGTGCCAGTAGTATAGGAACGGGGGGGCGTGAGACCCAGTACTTC	CASSIGTGGRETQYF
-	-	TRBJ1-2	16	TRBV6-5	TGTGCCAGCAGTTACTCCCAGCAGGCGTCACCGAGAGGCTACACCTTC	CASSYSQQASPRGYTF
-	-	TRBJ2-5	12	TRBV29-1	TGCAGCGTAGCCAGAACGGGAGAGACCCAGTACTTC	CSVARTGETQYF
TRBD1	-	TRBJ2-7	17	TRBV2	TGTGCCAGCAGTGAAGTCAGGCCGGGACAGAGACTTTACGAGCAGTACTTC	CASSEVRPGQRLYEQYF
TRBD2	-	TRBJ2-1	17	TRBV4-3	TGCGCCAGCAGCCAAAGCGGGACTAGCGGGATCTACAATGAGCAGTTCTTC	CASSQSGTSGIYNEQFF
TRBD2	-	TRBJ2-7	15	TRBV5-4	TGTGCCAGCAGCTTAAAGCGGGGGGAATCCTACGAGCAGTACTTC	CASSLKRGESYEQYF
-	-	TRBJ1-5	14	TRBV4-1	TGCGCCAGCAGCCAAGGAACAGGGACTCAGCCCCAGCATTTT	CASSQGTGTQPQHF
TRBD2	-	TRBJ2-5	16	TRBV7-9	TGTTCCAGCAGCTTACCAAGCGGGGGGAACCAAGAGACCCAGTACTTC	CSSSLPSGGNQETQYF
-	-	TRBJ1-1	16	TRBV15	TGTGCCACCAGCAGAGATCAGCGGAATTGGGGCACTGAAGCTTTCTTT	CATSRDQRNWGTEAFF
TRBD1	-	TRBJ1-1	15	TRBV7-9	TGTGCCAGCAGCTGGAACAGGGGCGGGTACACTGAAGCTTTCTTT	CASSWNRGGYTEAFF
TRBD1	-	TRBJ1-2	12	TRBV19	TGTGCCAGCATACGACAGGGGGGAGGCTACACCTTC	CASIRQGGGYTF
-	-	TRBJ1-1	14	TRBV29-1	TGCAGCGTTGTTTCCCTGACAGTGAACACTGAAGCTTTCTTT	CSVVSLTVNTEAFF
-	-	TRBJ1-6	16	TRBV19	TGTGCCAGTACCTCACCCGGCACAGGGAGCAATTCACCCCTCCACTTT	CASTSPGTGSNSPLHF
-	-	TRBJ2-5	14	TRBV30	TGTGCCTGGAGTCCCCTCCCAGTCAGGGGGACCCAGTACTTC	CAWSPLPVRGTQYF
-	few	TRBJ1-2	14	TRBV7-2	TGTGCCAGCAGCTTAATTGTGACAGGCTATGACTACACCTTC	CASSLIVTGYDYTF
TRBD1	-	TRBJ1-2	14	TRBV30	TGTGCCTGGGCCCCAGAGACAGGGGCTGGGGGCTACACCTTC	CAWAPETGAGGYTF
-	once	TRBJ1-2	14	TRBV5-1	TGCGCCAGCAGAGGTACTGGAGCGAACTATGGCTACACCTTC	CASRGTGANYGYTF
-	-	TRBJ2-7	17	TRBV4-3	TGCGCCAGCAGCCAAGATCCCTCGGGGGGCGGGTCCTACGAGCAGTACTTC	CASSQDPSGGGSYEQYF
-	-	TRBJ1-1	13	TRBV4-3	TGCGCCAGCAGCCCTACAGGATTCCCTGAAGCTTTCTTT	CASSPTGFPEAFF
-	once	TRBJ1-3	16	TRBV5-4	TGTGCCAGCAGCTTGATCGGGTTTCCCTCTGGAAACACCATATATTTT	CASSLIGFPSGNTIYF
-	-	TRBJ1-2	15	TRBV5-4	TGTGCCAGCAGCCCCGGACAGCCAGACCTCTATGGCTACACCTTC	CASSPGQPDLYGYTF
-	-	TRBJ2-2	13	TRBV2	TGTGCCAGCAAGAACGGCGGCACCGGGGAGCTGTTTTTT	CASKNGGTGELFF
TRBD1	-	TRBJ1-1	13	TRBV5-1	TGCGCCAGCAGCTTGGGACAGGGCGCTGAAGCTTTCTTT	CASSLGQGAEAFF
-	few	TRBJ2-5	12	TRBV7-6	TGTGCCAGCAGCTTTAGCCGAGAGACCCAGTACTTC	CASSFSRETQYF
TRBD2	-	TRBJ2-5	14	TRBV5-4	TGTGCCAGCAGCGTGACTAGCGGGGGGAAGACCCAGTACTTC	CASSVTSGGKTQYF
TRBD1	-	TRBJ1-2	19	TRBV4-3	TGCGCCAGCAGCCAAGATCTTGCGGGTGGGGACAGGGGATTCTATGGCTACACCTTC	CASSQDLAGGDRGFYGYTF
TRBD2	-	TRBJ2-5	15	TRBV2	TGTGCCAGCAGCCCGACGGGGGGGGTAGGAGAGACCCAGTACTTC	CASSPTGGVGETQYF
-	-	TRBJ2-7	13	TRBV10-2	TGCGCCAGCAGTGCTGGCGGCTCCTACGAGCAGTACTTC	CASSAGGSYEQYF
-	-	TRBJ2-2	14	TRBV7-2	TGTGCCAGCAGCTCTAGCAGGAACACCGGGGAGCTGTTTTTT	CASSSSRNTGELFF
-	few	TRBJ2-5	15	TRBV6-5	TGTGCCAGCAGTTACTCGTGGAGCAGCGAAGAGACCCAGTACTTC	CASSYSWSSEETQYF
-	-	TRBJ2-1	14	TRBV7-2	TGTGCCGATAAGGTGGGGGGTCTCTACAATGAGCAGTTCTTC	CADKVGGLYNEQFF
TRBD1	-	TRBJ1-1	15	TRBV15	TGTGCCACCAGCAGAGTAGGGACAGGGGCCCCATCAGCTTTCTTT	CATSRVGTGAPSAFF
-	-	TRBJ1-1	14	TRBV30	TGTGCCTGGAGTCGAGGGTTAGAGAACACTGAAGCTTTCTTT	CAWSRGLENTEAFF
-	-	TRBJ2-1	15	TRBV2	TGTGCCAGCAGTGAACGGCTAGTTGGGAGCAATGAGCAGTTCTTC	CASSERLVGSNEQFF